This is a list of T cell receptor beta chains from one sample in a study of cytomegalovirus exposure and HLA in healthy donors. Produced via immunoSEQ multiplex PCR; TCRdb's table is partial and in-frame only. The sample lists around 76,000 clones; around 70% were seen once. Material: PBMCs. All receptors come from a woman aged 40 to 50 in good health and CMV-seropositive. The conserved cysteine and the conserved F or W are not part of the CDR3 here. The order of the fields is D gene, V gene, J gene, CDR3 protein. D genes are given only for firm matches.

d_gene: TRBD1; v_gene: TRBV7-9; j_gene: TRBJ1-5; CDR3aa: ASSLVLGTGTYLNQPQH
d_gene: TRBD2; v_gene: TRBV7-2; j_gene: TRBJ2-2; CDR3aa: ASSLVGWSGGDTGELF
d_gene: NA; v_gene: TRBV14; j_gene: TRBJ2-7; CDR3aa: ASSRDFEQY
d_gene: NA; v_gene: TRBV7-7; j_gene: TRBJ1-5; CDR3aa: ASSQGASQPQH
d_gene: NA; v_gene: TRBV4-3; j_gene: TRBJ1-1; CDR3aa: ASSQGPGDRNTEAF
d_gene: TRBD1; v_gene: TRBV4-2; j_gene: TRBJ1-1; CDR3aa: ASSQETGANTEAF
d_gene: NA; v_gene: TRBV29-1; j_gene: TRBJ2-6; CDR3aa: SVGAGFSGANVLT
d_gene: NA; v_gene: TRBV6-6; j_gene: TRBJ1-1; CDR3aa: ASSYGGGEAF
d_gene: TRBD1; v_gene: TRBV7-2; j_gene: TRBJ2-7; CDR3aa: ASSSWDRGTYEQY
d_gene: TRBD1; v_gene: TRBV7-2; j_gene: TRBJ1-2; CDR3aa: ASSFPSGQGGSNYGYT
d_gene: NA; v_gene: TRBV4-1; j_gene: TRBJ1-1; CDR3aa: ASSQVQRGMGTEAF